This T cell receptor beta chain comes out of a study of regulatory T cells in long-lasting Graves disease. Study at large: Over-5-year antithyroid drug use with positive TSH receptor antibodies defined persistent Graves' disease in the study. Whole-study findings and limits: Newly diagnosed patients shared 966 public clonotypes; persistent patients shared under 3,000. Having few samples may have compromised the accuracy. Tissue studied was limited to peripheral blood, excluding thyroid tissue.

This clonotype was picked up many times. Its antigen is unknown. CDR3 size: 17 residues. V was pared by 0 bases and J by 0 bases, with 15 bases between. CDR1 is SGHDN, CDR2 FVKESK, per germline. Described time point: persistent/refractory GD, antithyroid drugs over 5 years with positive TRAb. With RNA extracted from PBMCs as input, the TCR library was made. HTBI primers from iRepertoire and Arm-PCR of CDR3 regions yielded the TCR beta libraries. MiXCR, run by TCRdb on the multiplex PCR reads, gives a single entry per CDR3 protein. The sample yields more than 300,000 distinct CDR3 sequences, less than 30% seen once.

V gene TRBV14 combines with J gene TRBJ2-7, with D perhaps matching TRBD2 (5 bases). The clonotype was recovered from a woman aged 40-49 years with Graves disease. Sample: peripheral blood mononuclear cells (PBMCs), taken when the disease was refractory, from a patient treated with antithyroid drugs. CDR3 in amino acids: CASSQDQVPGLSYEQYF. DNA for the CDR3: TGTGCCAGCAGCCAAGATCAGGTTCCCGGACTCTCCTACGAGCAGTACTTC.